Shown below are 27 T cell receptor beta chains from a single sample sequenced in a study of shared clonotypes between healthy human individuals. Sequenced by immunoSEQ multiplex PCR; TCRdb stores in-frame clones only, minus some. The table shows millions of clones, with more than 80% occurring only once. Material: naive CD4+ T cells sorted from blood. Subset specified: CD45RA+ positively selected. The receptor source for this set is a man aged 18 to 30 in good health.

This clone was seen a single time. V and J are TRBV7-9 and TRBJ1-6; D is possibly TRBD1 (5 bases). From germline, CDR1 is SEHNR and CDR2 FQNEAQ (reference sequence). The CDR3 is made up of 15 amino acids. With 0 bases removed from V and 14 bases from J, the gap between germline ends came to 17 bases. DNA of the CDR3: TGTGCCAGCAGCTTAGCAAGAGGGGATCAGGATACCCTCCACTTT. It codes for CASSLARGDQDTLHF.

V and J are TRBV18 and TRBJ1-1; D gene ambiguous. Trimming shortened V by 4 bases and J by 7 bases, and 16 bases separated the two germline ends. Germline CDR1 reads KGHSH; CDR2 reads LQKENI. The CDR3 is 14 residues long. The CDR3 sequence: CASSLAVWELEAFF. As DNA, the CDR3 is TGTGCCAGCTCACTGGCCGTTTGGGAGCTTGAAGCTTTCTTT. The complete variable domain, with remaining parts taken from reference TRBV18 and TRBJ1-1, reads NAGVMQNPRHLVRRRGQEARLRCSPMKGHSHVYWYRQLPEEGLKFMVYLQKENIIDESGMPKERFSAEFPKEGPSILRIQQVVRGDSAAYFCASSLAVWELEAFFGQGTRLTVV.

The genes are TRBV6-5 and TRBJ1-3; D is uncertain. The V gene lost 8 bases and the J gene lost 2 bases, with 10 bases spanning the gap. The CDR3 length is 13 residues. The V gene's germline CDR1 is MNHEY and CDR2 SVGAGI. The CDR3 sequence is CASSDYPGNTIYF. The CDR3 DNA sequence: TGTGCCAGCTCAGATTACCCTGGAAACACCATATATTTT.

This chain connects TRBV28 to TRBJ2-1; 9 positions agree with TRBD2. Germline V gene lookup returns CDR1 MDHEN and CDR2 SYDVKM. The length of the CDR3 is 16 residues. V was clipped by 3 bases and J by 4 bases; unmatched bases: 7. CDR3: CASSLSSSGVYNEQFF. For the CDR3, the DNA is TGTGCCAGCAGTTTGAGTTCTAGCGGGGTGTACAATGAGCAGTTCTTC.

V and J are TRBV7-2 and TRBJ1-1, with 7 bases that match TRBD1. The ends lost 1 base at V and 11 bases at J; junction bases unmatched: 7. From germline, CDR1 is SGHTA and CDR2 FQGNSA. The CDR3 is made up of 13 amino acids. The CDR3 here is CASSLVDRDRAFF. The CDR3 DNA reads TGTGCCAGCAGCTTAGTAGACAGGGACCGGGCTTTCTTT.

The rearrangement uses TRBV5-1 and TRBJ2-1; TRBD2 matches 9 bases. The germline CDR1 and CDR2 sequences are SGHRS and YFSETQ. The CDR3 runs to 18 residues. Trimming took 3 bases from V and 0 from J; bases not matched to a gene: 10. This CDR3 is CASSWTAAGGSSYNEQFF. The CDR3 DNA is TGCGCCAGCAGCTGGACGGCAGCGGGGGGTAGCTCCTACAATGAGCAGTTCTTC.

J is TRBJ2-5 and V is TRBV5-1; 7 nucleotides line up with TRBD2. Germline-derived CDR1 and CDR2 are SGHRS and YFSETQ. CDR3 length: 14 amino acids. V lost 4 bases, J lost 1 base, and 4 bases stayed unmatched. The CDR3 sequence is CASSEPSGQETQYF. For the CDR3, the DNA is TGCGCCAGCAGCGAACCTAGCGGCCAAGAGACCCAGTACTTC.

CDR3 nucleotide sequence: TGTGCCAGCAGCCATGTCGGGGGACTAGGTTACAATGAGCAGTTCTTC. This gives the protein CASSHVGGLGYNEQFF. The gene calls are TRBV14 and TRBJ2-1; 8 bases line up with TRBD2. The CDR3 length is 16 residues. The germline V gene encodes CDR1 SGHDN and CDR2 FVKESK. J gave up 4 bases and V 3 bases, and 8 bases lay outside the gene matches. Combining the CDR3 with reference TRBV14 and TRBJ2-1 gives the whole variable domain EAGVTQFPSHSVIEKGQTVTLRCDPISGHDNLYWYRRVMGKEIKFLLHFVKESKQDESGMPNNRFLAERTGGTYSTLKVQPAELEDSGVYFCASSHVGGLGYNEQFFGPGTRLTVL.

The chain recombines TRBV6-8 with TRBJ2-1, with a possible D match to TRBD2 (6 bases). Per the germline V gene, CDR1 is MNHGY and CDR2 is SAAAGT. Trimming pared 2 bases from V and 0 bases from J, leaving 14 bases between. This CDR3 is 17 amino acids long. The DNA of the CDR3 is TGTGCCAGCAGTTACGTGAGCGGGTGTAGCTCCTACAATGAGCAGTTCTTC. Its translation: CASSYVSGCSSYNEQFF.

The chain uses TRBV7-2 and TRBJ2-7, with 12 bases aligning to TRBD2. The junction had 3 bases not matched to a gene; V was cut back by 5 bases and J by 1 base. Germline assignment: CDR1 SGHTA and CDR2 FQGNSA. The CDR3 extends over 15 amino acids. CDR3 in amino acids: CASSRLAGASYEQYF. CDR3 sequence (DNA): TGTGCCAGCAGCCGACTAGCGGGAGCTTCCTACGAGCAGTACTTC.

The rearrangement links TRBV6-6 to TRBJ1-5; the match to TRBD1 covers 9 bases. CDR3 length: 16 residues. CDR1 MNHNY and CDR2 SVGAGI come from the germline V gene (reference sequence). Trimming took 6 bases from V and 3 from J; bases not matched to a gene: 9. CDR3: CASSLGQGPVNQPQHF. DNA for the CDR3: TGTGCCAGCAGCTTGGGACAGGGCCCGGTCAATCAGCCCCAGCATTTT.

In this sample, this clone turned up once. Other DNA sequences of this sample code for an identical CDR3. The chain recombines TRBV11-2 with TRBJ2-1; TRBD2 agrees at 7 bases. CDR1 is SGHAT, CDR2 FQNNGV, per germline. V was clipped by 3 bases and J by 0 bases; unmatched bases: 2. The CDR3 consists of 15 residues. CDR3 region: CASSFGGSSYNEQFF. Here the CDR3 DNA reads TGTGCCAGCAGCTTCGGCGGGAGCTCCTACAATGAGCAGTTCTTC.

The chain joins TRBV27 to TRBJ2-2, with D possibly matching TRBD2 (5 bases). Germline assignment: CDR1 MNHEY and CDR2 SMNVEV (reference sequence). V lost 8 bases, J lost 1 base, and 11 bases lay in between. The CDR3 runs 14 residues. CDR3 loop: CASGGRLNTGELFF. The DNA for the CDR3 is TGTGCCAGCGGAGGACGTCTGAACACCGGGGAGCTGTTTTTT.

Concerning this clone: Other DNA sequences from this sample encode an identical CDR3 as well. The chain joins TRBV12-5 to TRBJ2-3; TRBD2 aligns across 9 bases. The CDR3 spans 14 residues. V lost 3 bases to trimming and J lost 3 bases; unmatched junction nucleotides: 1. Germline CDR1 LGHNT, CDR2 FRNRAP. The CDR3 DNA reads as TGTGCTAGTGGTTTCAGCGGGGGGACAGATACGCAGTATTTT. It is translated as CASGFSGGTDTQYF.

This clone showed up just once. This chain connects TRBV6-1 to TRBJ2-5; 13 positions match TRBD2. Germline-derived CDR1 and CDR2 are MNHNS and SASEGT. CDR3 length: 16 residues. Trimming removed 4 bases from V and 7 bases from J; junction bases left unmatched: 9. As DNA, the CDR3 is TGTGCCAGCAGTGCTCAACTAGCGGGAGGGCCCGGGACCCAGTACTTC. This gives the protein CASSAQLAGGPGTQYF.

The chain uses TRBV6-1 and TRBJ2-1, with 9 bases that match TRBD1. The CDR3 length is 16 residues. V was clipped by 2 bases and J by 6 bases; unmatched bases: 8. Germline V CDR1 and CDR2: MNHNS, SASEGT. In DNA form, the CDR3 reads TGTGCCAGCAGTGAAAGCCCGGGACAGGGAGGCAATGAGCAGTTCTTC. Its protein is CASSESPGQGGNEQFF.

This clone was found once. The chain uses TRBV7-9 and TRBJ1-1; no definite D call. The CDR3 spans 14 residues. V lost 2 bases and J lost 4, with 11 bases in between. From germline, CDR1 is SEHNR and CDR2 FQNEAQ (reference sequence). The CDR3 bases are TGTGCCAGCAGCTTAAGGTTGGGTGCCACTGAAGCTTTCTTT. Translating gives CASSLRLGATEAFF.

The chain carries TRBV12-5 and TRBJ2-5; D not certain. The CDR3 is 10 residues long. The V gene lost 3 bases and the J gene lost 6 bases, with 2 bases spanning the gap. Germline V gene sequence: CDR1 LGHNT, CDR2 FRNRAP. Written as DNA, the CDR3 is TGTGCTAGTGGTTTTAAGACCCAGTACTTC. The encoded protein is CASGFKTQYF.

This chain links TRBV19 with TRBJ2-3, with D possibly TRBD1 on 5 matching bases. Trimming cost V 10 bases and J 5 bases, with 16 bases left between them. The V gene's germline CDR1 is LNHDA and CDR2 SQIVND (reference sequence). The CDR3 consists of 13 residues. As DNA, the CDR3 is TGTGCCACCCAAGGGGTCGTAGGAGATACGCAGTATTTT. Protein sequence: CATQGVVGDTQYF.

The J gene is TRBJ1-1, the V gene TRBV7-9; D gene uncertain. In germline, CDR1 is SEHNR, CDR2 FQNEAQ (reference sequence). V was pared by 4 bases and J by 4 bases, with 22 bases between. The CDR3 has 17 amino acids. Written as DNA, the CDR3 is TGTGCCAGCAGCTCAACCGGAGTGAGTTTGGGAGGCACTGAAGCTTTCTTT. It translates to CASSSTGVSLGGTEAFF.

The V call is TRBV5-5, the J call TRBJ1-4, with D uncertain. V lost 3 bases, J lost 2 bases, and 11 bases lay in between. The CDR3 is 15 residues long. Germline V gene data show CDR1 as SGHKS and CDR2 as YYEKEE (reference sequence). The CDR3 spells CASSSAGSTNEKLFF. The CDR3 bases are TGTGCCAGCAGCTCGGCGGGGTCGACTAATGAAAAACTGTTTTTT.

The J gene is TRBJ2-1, the V gene TRBV28; TRBD2 aligns across 14 bases. V shed 6 bases, J shed 6 bases, and the junction held 4 bases outside the gene matches. Germline assignment: CDR1 MDHEN and CDR2 SYDVKM. This CDR3 is 15 amino acids long. The CDR3 here is CASSGTSGGLNEQFF. DNA of the CDR3: TGTGCCAGCAGCGGGACTAGCGGGGGCCTCAATGAGCAGTTCTTC.

The rearrangement uses TRBV19 and TRBJ1-4; no definite D call. Trimming took off 4 bases at V and 3 bases at J, with 12 bases between the two ends. Per the germline V gene, CDR1 is LNHDA and CDR2 is SQIVND (reference sequence). This CDR3 has 15 residues. For the CDR3, the DNA is TGTGCCAGTAGTACCACGACCCGGTCTAATGAAAAACTGTTTTTT. Translated, it gives CASSTTTRSNEKLFF.

The chain uses TRBV7-3 and TRBJ1-5, with D hard to call. The germline CDR1 and CDR2 sequences are SGHTA and FQGTGA. The CDR3 is 14 residues long. Trimming took off 1 base at V and 5 bases at J, with 9 bases between the two ends. In DNA, the CDR3 is TGTGCCAGCAGCTTAATCTCGGGTGATCAGCCCCAGCATTTT. Translated: CASSLISGDQPQHF.

Comments on this clone: Other DNA sequences within the sample encode an identical CDR3. The CDR3 region has the DNA TGTGCCAGCTCACCGGATTACGAGCAGTACTTC. Amino acids: CASSPDYEQYF. V and J are TRBV18 and TRBJ2-7; D gene uncertain. The CDR3 totals 11 residues. Trimming left V 3 bases short and J 4 bases short, with 4 bases between. CDR1 KGHSH and CDR2 LQKENI come from the germline V gene.

On this clone: Other DNA sequences in this specimen translate into the identical CDR3. The chain is built from TRBV7-8 and TRBJ2-1; D call uncertain. The CDR3 extends over 12 amino acids. The germline V and J ends were trimmed by 1 base and 7 bases, with 5 bases remaining between them. Germline V lookup: CDR1 SGHVS, CDR2 FQNEAQ. The DNA of the CDR3 is TGTGCCAGCAGCTTAGTCGGTAATGAGCAGTTCTTC. Protein product: CASSLVGNEQFF.

This chain links TRBV5-5 with TRBJ2-1, with D maybe TRBD2 (5 bases). Between the trimmed V and J ends, which lost 0 bases and 4 bases, there was a span of 11 bases. The CDR3 is 15 residues long. Germline V gene sequence: CDR1 SGHKS, CDR2 YYEKEE (reference sequence). CDR3 loop: CASSLVRDRYNEQFF. The CDR3, as DNA: TGTGCCAGCAGCTTGGTTCGGGATAGGTACAATGAGCAGTTCTTC.